A single sample is the source of the 15 T cell receptor delta chains below, sequenced in a study of γδ T cells in repeated Plasmodium falciparum infection. TCRdb reprocessed the multiplex PCR reads using CATT. This table has around 46,000 delta-chain clones, 1.5% to 2% appearing once. Bulk repertoires came from Vgamma9/Vdelta2+ or Vdelta2-negative gammadelta T cells flow-sorted from PBMC. The sequencing sample was made of gamma-delta T cells from blood. These receptor sequences come from a pool of human donors (malaria-infected and uninfected, not separated).

This clone occurred many times. A read error is likely here: a far larger clone is one base away. Distinct nucleotide sequences in the sample also encode this CDR3. The V gene is TRDV2, the J gene TRDJ1; possibly TRDD3 for D (5 bases). TCRdb records no J gene; here it was assigned by comparing the DNA to germline. Trimming shortened V by 1 base and J by 4 bases, and 15 bases separated the two germline ends. This CDR3 region has 15 residues. In germline, CDR1 is GEAIGNYY, CDR2 EKD. CDR3 in amino acids: CACDTLLGGSDKLIF. CDR3 nucleotides: TGTGCCTGTGACACACTTCTGGGAGGAAGCGATAAACTCATCTTT.

This clone was counted a few times. TCRdb's listed protein matches a much larger clone and diverges from this DNA's translation at residue 10, likely through a read error; the protein shown comes from the DNA. V and J are TRDV2 and TRDJ1, with 9 nucleotides matching TRDD3. The J gene is not listed in TCRdb, so it was assigned here from a DNA match to germline. The V gene end was trimmed by 1 base and the J gene end by 0 bases; junction bases not matched to a gene: 17. CDR3 size: 20 residues. Germline CDR1 GEAIGNYY, CDR2 EKD. CDR3 DNA: TGTGCCTGTGACACGCATCCCCGAATGATGGGGGATAGGTACACCGATAAACTCATCTTT. Encoded protein: CACDTHPRMMGDRYTDKLIF.

At least ten counts were recorded for this clone. The protein TCRdb gives is from a much larger clone and does not agree with this DNA's translation at residue 11, likely a read error; the protein shown here comes from the DNA. The V and J genes are TRDV1 and TRDJ1; 9 nucleotides match TRDD3. Germline loops: CDR1 TSWWSYY, CDR2 QGS. This CDR3 contains 15 residues. Trimming cost V 5 bases and J 12 bases; bases outside gene matches: 16. CDR3: CALGTYETGGDRVIF. CDR3 nucleotides: TGTGCTCTTGGGACTTATGAAACTGGGGGAGACAGGGTCATCTTT.

This clone was detected a few times. This likely reflects a read error, since a far larger clone is one base away. Other DNA sequences in this specimen translate into the identical CDR3. This sequence joins TRDV2 and TRDJ1, with TRDD3 as a possible D gene (5 bases). Because TCRdb records no J gene, it was assigned here through a match of the DNA to germline. V lost 0 bases to trimming and J lost 5 bases, with 15 bases between them. CDR3 length: 15 residues. Germline V gene data show CDR1 as GEAIGNYY and CDR2 as EKD. The CDR3 coding sequence is TGTGCCTGTGACACCGTGGTGACCAGGGGAGATAAACTCATCTTT. This sequence encodes CACDTVVTRGDKLIF.

At least ten counts were recorded for this clone. TCRdb's entry gives the protein of a much larger clone, which mismatches this DNA's translation at residue 3, likely from a read error; the protein reported here is translated from the DNA. The chain couples TRDV3 to TRDJ1; a possible D gene is TRDD2 (5 bases). The CDR3 spans 17 residues. V lost 5 bases to trimming and J lost 0 bases, with 25 bases between them. The germline CDR1 and CDR2 sequences are TVYSNPD and GDNSRS (reference sequence). Written as DNA, the CDR3 is TGTGCCCCTACTTCTTCCCGGCTTCACACCCACACCGATAAACTCATCTTT. Protein product: CAPTSSRLHTHTDKLIF.

With respect to this clone: TCRdb attributes to this sequence the protein of a much larger clone, which differs from the DNA translation at residues 4 and 15; a read error is likely, and the protein displayed is translated from the DNA. The rearrangement uses TRDV2 and TRDJ1; 9 positions match TRDD3. V shed 5 bases, J shed 0 bases, and the junction held 27 bases outside the gene matches. Germline loops: CDR1 GEAIGNYY, CDR2 EKD. This CDR3 contains 22 residues. CDR3 DNA sequence: TGTGCCTGTGGCATTATAACTAGGGGATACGGACAAACCTCACGAGACACCGATAAACTCATCTTT. Its translation is CACGIITRGYGQTSRDTDKLIF.

V and J are TRDV3 and TRDJ1; 10 bases agree with TRDD3. TCRdb records no J gene; here it was assigned by comparing the DNA to germline. V was clipped by 3 bases and J by 2 bases; unmatched bases: 27. The CDR3 consists of 21 residues. Germline assignment: CDR1 TVYSNPD and CDR2 GDNSRS (reference sequence). CDR3 bases: TGTGCCTTCCCGCGGGGCCTTCCCCGAAACTGGGGGATCCTTCCTACCGATAAACTCATCTTT. This gives the protein CAFPRGLPRNWGILPTDKLIF.

With regard to this clone: A far larger clone is one base from this, pointing to a likely read error. This same CDR3 is encoded by further DNA sequences in the sample. The genes are TRDV2 and TRDJ1, with 9 bases that match TRDD3. The J gene was not available in TCRdb and was assigned here by matching the DNA to germline segments. V shed 1 base and J 8 bases; nucleotides not matched to a gene: 10. Germline-derived CDR1 and CDR2 are GEAIGNYY and EKD. The CDR3 length is 15 residues. The CDR3 sequence: CACDTRVLGDDKLIF. The CDR3 nucleotides read TGTGCCTGTGACACGAGAGTGCTGGGGGATGACAAACTCATCTTT.

Many counts were recorded for this clone. The protein recorded in TCRdb matches a much larger clone and deviates from this DNA's translation at residue 15, suggesting a read error; the protein here is obtained by translating the DNA. The chain joins TRDV2 to TRDJ1; 10 bases map to TRDD3. Matching the DNA to germline supplied the J gene, which TCRdb does not give. The V gene's germline CDR1 is GEAIGNYY and CDR2 EKD. This CDR3 spans 19 amino acids. CDR3: CACDTVGGIRRHHTEKLIF. CDR3 DNA: TGTGCCTGTGACACCGTAGGGGGGATACGCCGGCACCACACCGAGAAACTCATCTTT.

This clone was detected only a few times. TCRdb records a much larger clone's protein for this DNA, with a difference at residue 17 that likely arises from a read error; the protein given is the translation of the DNA. The rearrangement joins TRDV1 to TRDJ2; TRDD3 matches 12 bases. The CDR3 is made up of 20 amino acids. CDR1 and CDR2 (germline): TSWWSYY, QGS. CDR3 in DNA: TGTGCTCTTGGGGAACTACCGTTCCCGTACTGGGGGATACTTGAGGCACGACTCTTCTTT. It encodes CALGELPFPYWGILEARLFF.

With respect to this clone: TCRdb's protein for this DNA is that of a much larger clone and differs from the translation at residue 4, likely a read error; the protein shown is the DNA translation. CDR3 amino acids: CAFPRRYYLDPPIRVGYWGIRFTDKLIF. CDR3 nucleotides: TGTGCCTTTCCGCGGCGATATTACTTGGACCCTCCTATAAGAGTGGGCTACTGGGGGATCAGATTCACCGATAAACTCATCTTT. The chain links TRDV3 to TRDJ1, with 10 bases matching TRDD3. The J gene, missing from TCRdb, was assigned here through DNA to germline matching. Germline assignment: CDR1 TVYSNPD and CDR2 GDNSRS (reference sequence). This CDR3 has 28 amino acids. Trimming cost V 2 bases and J 1 base; bases outside gene matches: 46. Filled out from reference TRDV3 and TRDJ1, the complete variable domain reads CDKVTQSSPDQTVASGSEVVLLCTYDTVYSNPDLFWYRIRPDYSFQFVFYGDNSRSEGADFTQGRFSVKHILTQKAFHLVISPVRTEDSATYYCAFPRRYYLDPPIRVGYWGIRFTDKLIFGKGTRVTVEP.

This clone was recorded a few times. This DNA's translation differs at residue 15 from TCRdb's protein, which comes from a much larger clone; a read error is likely, and the protein shown is translated from the DNA. The chain links TRDV2 to TRDJ1; TRDD3 agrees at 10 bases. TCRdb records no J gene; here it was assigned by comparing the DNA to germline. V lost 0 bases, J lost 3 bases, and 18 bases stayed unmatched. Germline assignment: CDR1 GEAIGNYY and CDR2 EKD. This CDR3 is built from 20 residues. The CDR3 sequence: CACDTRLHWGIEGMADKLIF. CDR3 bases: TGTGCCTGTGACACCCGGTTACACTGGGGGATCGAGGGGATGGCCGATAAACTCATCTTT.

At least ten counts were recorded for this clone. The TCRdb protein comes from a much larger clone and disagrees with this DNA's translation at residue 19, likely due to a read error; the protein given here is derived from the DNA. This chain links TRDV1 with TRDJ2; the match to TRDD3 covers 7 bases. The CDR3 runs 24 residues. With V trimmed by 5 bases and J by 7 bases, 37 bases remained unmatched. Germline-derived CDR1 and CDR2 are TSWWSYY and QGS. CDR3 residues: CALGKRLAILFKLLGDMSIAQLFF. The CDR3 DNA follows: TGTGCTCTTGGGAAGCGTTTGGCAATACTTTTCAAACTCCTTGGGGATATGTCGATAGCACAACTCTTCTTT.

This clone is termed medium-sized (0.01 to 0.1%). This specimen includes other DNA sequences encoding the same CDR3. The rearrangement uses TRDV1 and TRDJ1, with TRDD3 matching over 10 bases. The CDR3 covers 23 residues. The germline V gene has CDR1 TSWWSYY and CDR2 QGS. The junction had 32 bases not matched to a gene; V was cut back by 3 bases and J by 7 bases. CDR3 nucleotide sequence: TGTGCTCTTGGGGACAAAGCCCCGGCATGGGGGATACTCCTCTTAGGACCTCTCCCTAAACTCATCTTT. Translated: CALGDKAPAWGILLLGPLPKLIF.

In regard to this clone: A far larger clone is one nucleotide away, so this likely arose from a read error. In the same sample, other DNA sequences code for this CDR3. No J gene call was made, and the V gene is TRDV3; TRDD3 is taken as the D call from the table, unchecked against the DNA. This CDR3 has 21 residues. The germline V gene encodes CDR1 TVYSNPD and CDR2 GDNSRS (reference sequence). The CDR3 coding sequence is TGTGCCTTGACCGAACCTTCCCCAATCGAAGGGGGGGATATCCACACCGATAAACTCATCTTC. Its protein product is CALTEPSPIEGGDIHTDKLIF.